The 27 T cell receptor beta chains below come from one sample, sequenced in a study of T cells in narcolepsy. Produced via immunoSEQ multiplex PCR; TCRdb's table is partial and in-frame only. The table lists 25,000 or so clones, around 82% of them singletons. The specimen was CD45RA- memory CD4+ T cells from PBMCs. Every receptor here comes from a human donor with narcolepsy.

The V gene is TRBV7-2, the J gene TRBJ2-7; TRBD1 is a possible D gene (6 bases). This CDR3 region has 15 residues. Germline V gene sequence: CDR1 SGHTA, CDR2 FQGNSA. The V end lost 0 bases, the J end lost 3 bases, and 12 bases lay between the germline ends. The CDR3 bases are TGTGCCAGCAGCTTAGCCCCCAGGGGAAGCTACGAGCAGTACTTC. This gives the protein CASSLAPRGSYEQYF.

This clone has a handful of counts. CDR3 nucleotide sequence: TGTGCCATCAGTGAGGGGCTAGCGGGACAAGAGACCCAGTACTTC. Its translation: CAISEGLAGQETQYF. The chain couples TRBV10-3 to TRBJ2-5; 9 nucleotides agree with TRBD2. Germline V gives CDR1 ENHRY, CDR2 SYGVKD. The CDR3 is 15 residues long. J lost 2 bases, V lost 2 bases, and 3 bases had no gene match.

The CDR3 sequence is CASSQSGTDYEQYF. CDR3 bases: TGCGCCAGCAGCCAATCCGGGACAGACTACGAGCAGTACTTC. This chain connects TRBV5-1 to TRBJ2-7, with 7 bases identical to TRBD1. V lost 4 bases and J lost 3; bases outside the gene matches: 7. The germline gives CDR1 SGHRS, CDR2 YFSETQ. The CDR3 length is 14 residues.

V gene TRBV5-1 combines with J gene TRBJ2-1; maybe TRBD1 (6 bases). Germline loops: CDR1 SGHRS, CDR2 YFSETQ. V was pared by 0 bases and J by 6 bases, with 16 bases between. CDR3 length equals 16 residues. The CDR3 DNA reads as TGCGCCAGCAGCTTGGATACGGACAGAGCGTTCAATGAGCAGTTCTTC. It is translated as CASSLDTDRAFNEQFF.

The chain carries TRBV19 and TRBJ2-6, with D perhaps matching TRBD2 (5 bases). The germline V gene has CDR1 LNHDA and CDR2 SQIVND (reference sequence). Between the trimmed V and J ends, which lost 7 bases and 0 bases, there was a span of 10 bases. This CDR3 is 15 amino acids long. The CDR3 DNA follows: TGTGCCAGTAAAAGAGGGCGCTCTGGGGCCAACGTCCTGACTTTC. This encodes CASKRGRSGANVLTF.

To note about this clone: The sample holds other DNA sequences that translate to the same CDR3. The chain couples TRBV7-9 to TRBJ2-5; D is possibly TRBD1 (5 bases). CDR3 size: 16 residues. Between the trimmed V and J ends, which lost 4 bases and 2 bases, there was a span of 17 bases. CDR1 SEHNR and CDR2 FQNEAQ come from the germline V gene (reference sequence). DNA for the CDR3: TGTGCCAGCAGCTGGGGTGGGGCTCGGAGTCAAGAGACCCAGTACTTC. Translated: CASSWGGARSQETQYF.

This chain's CDR3 is CASSLDRAPLHF. As DNA, the CDR3 is TGCGCCAGCAGCTTGGACAGGGCACCCCTCCACTTT. V gene TRBV5-1 combines with J gene TRBJ1-6; D may be TRBD1 (6 bases). CDR1 is SGHRS, CDR2 YFSETQ, per germline. This CDR3 contains 12 residues. V shed 0 bases and J shed 11 bases, with 6 bases lying between them.

The chain joins TRBV2 to TRBJ1-5; D is unresolved. The germline CDR1 and CDR2 sequences are SNHLY and FYNNEI. This CDR3 region has 13 residues. V was pared by 7 bases and J by 6 bases, with 13 bases between. In nucleotides, the CDR3 is TGTGCCAGCACCGTTGAGGATGTTCAGCCCCAGCATTTT. Its translation is CASTVEDVQPQHF.

The gene calls are TRBV5-1 and TRBJ2-3; D ambiguous. V was pared by 5 bases and J by 2 bases, with 6 bases between. The CDR3 runs to 12 residues. Germline-derived CDR1 and CDR2 are SGHRS and YFSETQ. The CDR3, as DNA: TGCGCCAGCAGTACAGCCACAGATACGCAGTATTTT. Its protein is CASSTATDTQYF.

The chain recombines TRBV9 with TRBJ1-1; D not resolved. CDR3 length: 13 residues. Deletions cut 1 base from V and 7 bases from J, with 11 bases between. Germline CDR1 is SGDLS and CDR2 is YYNGEE. CDR3 sequence reads: CASSVQRAGEAFF. Written as DNA, the CDR3 is TGTGCCAGCAGCGTACAGCGGGCAGGTGAAGCTTTCTTT.

The J gene is TRBJ2-6, the V gene TRBV29-1, with D possibly being TRBD1 (6 bases). Trimming cost V 7 bases and J 1 base, with 11 bases left between them. Germline lookup yields CDR1 SQVTM and CDR2 ANQGSEA. The CDR3 length is 14 residues. CDR3 sequence: CSARTGSGANVLTF. Written as DNA, the CDR3 is TGCAGCGCACGAACAGGGTCTGGGGCCAACGTCCTGACTTTC.

The chain uses TRBV10-1 and TRBJ2-7; TRBD1 is a possible D gene (5 bases). V lost 1 base and J 6 bases, leaving 10 bases between the germline ends. The V gene's germline CDR1 is WNHNN and CDR2 SYGVQD (reference sequence). The CDR3 extends over 13 amino acids. CDR3 sequence reads: CASSEWLQGEQYF. CDR3 in DNA: TGCGCCAGCAGTGAGTGGCTTCAGGGCGAGCAGTACTTC.

With regard to this clone: One end of the junction varies from germline; a read error may be responsible. The rearrangement joins TRBV7-9 to TRBJ1-3, with D possibly being TRBD1 (6 bases). This CDR3 spans 15 amino acids. The germline CDR1 and CDR2 sequences are SEHNR and FQNEAQ (reference sequence). CDR3 in amino acids: CASSPTGAYGSTIYF. The DNA of the CDR3 is TGTGCCAGCAGCCCTACGGGGGCATATGGAAGCACCATATATTTT.

The chain has TRBV7-2 and TRBJ2-7; 9 bases agree with TRBD1. Trimming cost V 5 bases and J 7 bases; bases outside gene matches: 12. The CDR3 has 15 residues. Germline V lookup: CDR1 SGHTA, CDR2 FQGNSA. CDR3 sequence reads: CASSRAQGALGEQYF. The CDR3 DNA follows: TGTGCCAGCAGCCGTGCACAGGGGGCCCTAGGGGAGCAGTACTTC.

The table lists this clone with a count of one. The CDR3 DNA sequence: TGTGCCAGCAGCGCCCAACTAGCGGGGTGGGAGACCCAGTACTTC. Its translation is CASSAQLAGWETQYF. This rearrangement joins TRBV9 to TRBJ2-5; TRBD2 matches at 10 bases. Losses at the gene ends were 3 bases for V and 5 bases for J; bases not matched to a gene: 7. The CDR3 spans 15 residues. Germline V CDR1 and CDR2: SGDLS, YYNGEE. The full variable domain, its missing parts supplied by reference TRBV9 and TRBJ2-5, is DSGVTQTPKHLITATGQRVTLRCSPRSGDLSVYWYQQSLDQGLQFLIQYYNGEERAKGNILERFSAQQFPDLHSELNLSSLELGDSALYFCASSAQLAGWETQYFGPGTRLLVL.

The rearrangement links TRBV9 to TRBJ2-3, with D possibly being TRBD1 or TRBD2 (5 bases each). Germline CDR1 SGDLS, CDR2 YYNGEE. Trimming shortened V by 2 bases and J by 4 bases, and 14 bases separated the two germline ends. The CDR3 length is 15 residues. The CDR3 DNA sequence: TGTGCCAGCAGCGTCCGGGACGAGGGAGCAGATACGCAGTATTTT. This codes for CASSVRDEGADTQYF.

V gene TRBV6-5 combines with J gene TRBJ1-5, with a possible D match to TRBD1 (6 bases). CDR1 MNHEY and CDR2 SVGAGI come from the germline V gene. Deletions cut 4 bases from V and 2 bases from J, with 9 bases between. This CDR3 spans 14 amino acids. DNA for the CDR3: TGTGCCAGCAGTTCTCGACAGGGCAATCAGCCCCAGCATTTT. As protein: CASSSRQGNQPQHF.

This sequence joins TRBV9 and TRBJ2-3, with 9 bases that match TRBD2. Germline trimming cut 0 bases from V and 8 bases from J; bases unmatched to any gene: 13. The CDR3 covers 17 residues. CDR1 SGDLS and CDR2 YYNGEE come from the germline V gene. The CDR3, as DNA: TGTGCCAGCAGCGTAGATCCCCTAGCGGGGAGGAGGGGTACGCAGTATTTT. Protein: CASSVDPLAGRRGTQYF.

The chain has TRBV11-3 and TRBJ2-3; 9 nucleotides align to TRBD2. The CDR3 spans 15 residues. Germline V gene data show CDR1 as SGHNT and CDR2 as YENEEA. Trimming took 3 bases from V and 5 from J; bases not matched to a gene: 6. The CDR3 DNA follows: TGTGCCAGCAGCTTGGGCGGGGGGGCATTAGATACGCAGTATTTT. Translating it yields CASSLGGGALDTQYF.

The chain has TRBV11-2 and TRBJ2-7; D ambiguous. Per germline, CDR1 SGHAT and CDR2 FQNNGV. The CDR3 runs to 17 residues. V dropped 1 base and J dropped 0 bases, with 16 bases sitting between them. The CDR3 is CASSLVAWAEHSYEQYF. The CDR3 region has the DNA TGTGCCAGCAGCTTAGTAGCCTGGGCCGAGCACTCCTACGAGCAGTACTTC.

The rearrangement joins TRBV27 to TRBJ2-4; D is uncertain. Germline CDR1 reads MNHEY; CDR2 reads SMNVEV (reference sequence). The CDR3 runs 12 residues. V was clipped by 6 bases and J by 0 bases, with 3 bases between them. The DNA of the CDR3 is TGTGCCAGCAGGACAGCCAAAAACATTCAGTACTTC. Protein product: CASRTAKNIQYF.

This chain links TRBV12-5 with TRBJ2-4; TRBD2 matches 7 bases. Germline assignment: CDR1 LGHNT and CDR2 FRNRAP. The CDR3 has 16 residues. V lost 3 bases, J lost 1 base, and 6 bases stayed unmatched. The DNA of the CDR3 is TGTGCTAGTGGTTTTAGGGACTACGACGCCAAAAACATTCAGTACTTC. This codes for CASGFRDYDAKNIQYF.

The genes are TRBV28 and TRBJ2-7; 13 bases align to TRBD2. The germline gives CDR1 MDHEN, CDR2 SYDVKM. The CDR3 is 15 amino acids. V was clipped by 7 bases and J by 5 bases; unmatched bases: 8. CDR3 protein: CASTLRLAGGDEQYF. The CDR3, as DNA: TGTGCCAGCACCCTCCGACTAGCGGGGGGCGACGAGCAGTACTTC.

The rearrangement links TRBV6-4 to TRBJ1-6; D gene ambiguous. The V and J ends lost 8 bases and 3 bases respectively, with 17 bases between them. The V gene's germline CDR1 is MRHNA and CDR2 SNTAGT. CDR3 size: 16 residues. CDR3 sequence: CASPGVGRNYNSPLHF. The CDR3 DNA sequence: TGTGCCAGCCCCGGGGTAGGCAGGAACTATAATTCACCCCTCCACTTT.

V is TRBV10-3 and J is TRBJ2-1; D is perhaps TRBD1 or TRBD2 (5 bases each). CDR1 ENHRY and CDR2 SYGVKD come from the germline V gene. This CDR3 has 14 amino acids. Trimming left V 7 bases short and J 6 bases short, with 16 bases between. The CDR3 region has the DNA TGTGCCATCATGGGGGACGCGGCCTCCAATGAGCAGTTCTTC. This codes for CAIMGDAASNEQFF.

This chain uses TRBV6-5 with TRBJ2-5; tentatively, D is TRBD1 (5 bases). V shed 5 bases and J shed 5 bases, with 15 bases lying between them. The germline V gene has CDR1 MNHEY and CDR2 SVGAGI. The length of the CDR3 is 14 residues. CDR3 DNA: TGTGCCAGCAGTCAAGTCAGGGCTTGGGAGACCCAGTACTTC. Residues: CASSQVRAWETQYF.

This chain links TRBV11-3 with TRBJ1-1, with TRBD1 identical over 9 bases. Looked up from germline, CDR1 is SGHNT and CDR2 is YENEEA. The V gene end was trimmed by 5 bases and the J gene end by 7 bases; junction bases not matched to a gene: 8. CDR3 length: 14 residues. CDR3 DNA sequence: TGTGCCAGCAGCCCGGACAGGGGTCGTGGTGAAGCTTTCTTT. It encodes CASSPDRGRGEAFF.